This paragraph reports one TCR beta chain. The CDR3 has 15 residues. V shed 3 bases and J 4 bases; nucleotides not matched to a gene: 8. Per germline, CDR1 SQVTM and CDR2 ANQGSEA. Selection for sequencing was limited to patients who had shown CD8+CD57+ cell expansion by flow cytometry. When blood sampling took place, the patients had received no therapy. This specimen comes from a study of CD8+CD57+ T cells in acquired aplastic anemia. For the study at large: The mean DNA yield obtained from sorted CD4+ and CD8+ cells came to about 3.2 ug.

Profiles of TCR beta VDJ and CDR3 were generated from a genomic DNA template. TCRdb fed the reads into MiXCR, producing one record per CDR3 protein. Of 180,000 or so distinct CDR3 sequences listed, roughly 48% are singletons. The genes are TRBV29-1 and TRBJ2-5; 10 bases align to TRBD1. Source material: sorted CD4+, CD8+, or CD8+CD57+ T cells (not recorded which) from PBMCs. This clonotype was obtained from a human donor with aplastic anemia. The CDR3 spells CSVEGGQGRRETQYF. DNA for the CDR3: TGCAGCGTTGAGGGGGGACAGGGGAGGCGAGAGACCCAGTACTTC.